Shown below are 5 T cell receptor beta chains from a single sample sequenced in a study of neurological immune-mediated disorders. TCRdb passed the 5' RACE reads through MiXCR, listing each CDR3 protein once. Counted here are around 130,000 distinct CDR3 sequences, approximately 3.2% occurring once; the ten biggest clones make up over 1%. Sequencing was performed on PBMCs. These receptors originate from a woman aged 25 to 39 with multiple sclerosis.

At least ten counts were recorded for this clonotype. J is TRBJ2-7 and V is TRBV5-8; 11 bases match TRBD1. The V gene's germline CDR1 is SGHTS and CDR2 YDEGEE. J was trimmed by 2 bases and V by 3 bases; bases with no gene match: 4. The CDR3 extends over 15 amino acids. The CDR3, as DNA: TGTGCCAGCAGCTCGCGGACAGGGGGCCCCTACGAGCAGTACTTC. Translated, it gives CASSSRTGGPYEQYF.

This clonotype was recorded at least ten times. V usage is TRBV7-2 and J usage is TRBJ2-7; 8 bases agree with TRBD2. V lost 1 base, J lost 7 bases, and 9 bases stayed unmatched. Germline V gene lookup returns CDR1 SGHTA and CDR2 FQGNSA. The CDR3 contains 15 residues. For the CDR3, the DNA is TGTGCCAGCAGCTTAGAACTAGCGGCCTCGGATGAGCAGTACTTC. It codes for CASSLELAASDEQYF.

Ten or more counts support this clonotype. The chain uses TRBV20-1 and TRBJ1-5; 10 bases agree with TRBD1. The CDR3 has 15 residues. Germline V lookup: CDR1 DFQATT, CDR2 SNEGSKA (reference sequence). V was pared by 5 bases and J by 3 bases, with 7 bases of the junction left unmatched. DNA of the CDR3: TGCAGTGCTGGGGACAGGGGCCGCCCCAATCAGCCCCAGCATTTT. Translating it yields CSAGDRGRPNQPQHF.

This clonotype was seen at least ten times. The chain couples TRBV7-2 to TRBJ1-4; no firm D call. Germline V gene lookup returns CDR1 SGHTA and CDR2 FQGNSA. The V and J ends lost 5 bases and 0 bases respectively, with 13 bases between them. CDR3 length: 16 residues. CDR3 region: CASSQGPVATNEKLFF. The CDR3 DNA reads TGTGCCAGCAGCCAAGGACCAGTTGCAACTAATGAAAAACTGTTTTTT.

The sample holds many counts of this clonotype. The chain has TRBV20-1 and TRBJ2-1; no reliable D call. In germline, CDR1 is DFQATT, CDR2 SNEGSKA (reference sequence). V was clipped by 2 bases and J by 10 bases, with 12 bases between them. This CDR3 contains 12 residues. The CDR3 region is CSARPSLNEQFF. The CDR3 DNA reads TGCAGTGCTAGACCTTCCCTTAACGAGCAGTTCTTC.